This T cell receptor beta chain is from a study of cytomegalovirus exposure and HLA in healthy donors. Study-level results: Common viral pathogens seemed, in a later analysis, to connect with several of the most significant clusters.

A word on this clone: As yet, its antigen is unknown.

PCR used 60 Vbeta primers and 13 Jbeta primers. Here immunoSEQ multiplex PCR was the method, and the copy in TCRdb shows in-frame clones only, minus some. Of 140,000 or so clones listed, around 70% are singletons. Trimming took off 8 bases at V and 8 bases at J, with 12 bases between the two ends. CDR1 is DFQATT, CDR2 SNEGSKA, per germline (reference sequence). The CDR3 spans 10 residues. This receptor was identified in a man aged 35-49 years in good health and CMV-seronegative. The chain links TRBV20-1 to TRBJ1-2; D gene unclear. Sequencing was performed on PBMCs. CDR3 region: CSMDRRGYTF. CDR3 nucleotides: TGCAGTATGGATCGGCGGGGCTACACCTTC.